The 4 T cell receptor beta chains reported below all come from one sample, sequenced in a study of blood T cell repertoires in COVID-19. The protocol was immunoSEQ multiplex PCR, while the TCRdb copy is restricted to in-frame clones and leaves out a portion. The sample contains a few hundred thousand clones, roughly 89% of which appear only once. The sample consisted of PBMCs or T cells enriched from blood (not recorded which). Receptor source: a woman in her thirties or forties who had recovered from COVID-19.

The chain has TRBV27 and TRBJ2-1; TRBD2 aligns across 8 bases. V lost 3 bases, J lost 9 bases, and 7 bases stayed unmatched. Germline assignment: CDR1 MNHEY and CDR2 SMNVEV (reference sequence). This CDR3 region has 14 residues. CDR3 amino acids: CASSLSGGLREQFF. The CDR3 DNA reads as TGTGCCAGCAGTTTGTCGGGAGGGCTACGTGAGCAGTTCTTC.

This clone appeared a few times. This chain connects TRBV29-1 to TRBJ2-1, with D possibly matching TRBD2 (6 bases). V lost 3 bases to trimming and J lost 5 bases, with 14 bases between them. CDR3 length: 14 amino acids. Germline assignment: CDR1 SQVTM and CDR2 ANQGSEA. CDR3: CSVDTLAIDNEQFF. The CDR3 DNA follows: TGCAGCGTTGATACCCTAGCGATCGACAATGAGCAGTTCTTC.

A few counts support this clone. This chain links TRBV7-3 with TRBJ2-5; the match to TRBD2 covers 8 bases. Germline V gives CDR1 SGHTA, CDR2 FQGTGA. The CDR3 has 18 amino acids. Unmatched junction bases numbered 15, after V lost 1 base and J lost 5 bases. CDR3 nucleotide sequence: TGTGCCAGCAGCTTAAAAGCGTCGGCTAGCGGGTATGGGGAGACCCAGTACTTC. Its protein is CASSLKASASGYGETQYF.

V and J are TRBV5-4 and TRBJ1-2; a weak D match, TRBD1 (6 bases). V lost 2 bases and J 2 bases, leaving 19 bases between the germline ends. Germline V gene sequence: CDR1 SGHNT, CDR2 YYREEE (reference sequence). The CDR3 has 17 amino acids. The CDR3 DNA sequence: TGTGCCAGCAGCTTATCGGGACACTTCCCAAGGAACTATGGCTACACCTTC. Protein: CASSLSGHFPRNYGYTF.